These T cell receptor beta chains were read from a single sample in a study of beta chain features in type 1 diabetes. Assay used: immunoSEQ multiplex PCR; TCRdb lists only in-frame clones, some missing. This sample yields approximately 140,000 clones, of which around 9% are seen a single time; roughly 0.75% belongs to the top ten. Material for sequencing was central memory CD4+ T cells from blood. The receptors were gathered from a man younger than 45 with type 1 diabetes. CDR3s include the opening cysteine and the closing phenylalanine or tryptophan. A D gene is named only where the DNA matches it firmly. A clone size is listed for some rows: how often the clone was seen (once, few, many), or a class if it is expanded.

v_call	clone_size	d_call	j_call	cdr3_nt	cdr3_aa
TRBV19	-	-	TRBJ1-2	TGTGCCAGTAGGGCTTCAGGGGCATCGACAGGCGGCTACACCTTC	CASRASGASTGGYTF
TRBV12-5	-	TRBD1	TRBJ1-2	TGTGCTAGTGGCACGGACAGGGGAGACTATGGCTACACCTTC	CASGTDRGDYGYTF
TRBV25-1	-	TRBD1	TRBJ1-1	TGTGCCAGCAGTGTCCGGGACAGGCGGACTGAAGCTTTCTTT	CASSVRDRRTEAFF
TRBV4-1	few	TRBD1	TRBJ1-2	TGCGCCAGCAGCCAGGCCAAGACAGGGAATTACGGCTACACCTTC	CASSQAKTGNYGYTF
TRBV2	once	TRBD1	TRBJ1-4	TGTGCCAGCAGTACGGGACAGGGGATTAATGAAAAACTGTTTTTT	CASSTGQGINEKLFF
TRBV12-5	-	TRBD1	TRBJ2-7	TGTGCTAGTGGTTTAGACAGGGGTGGGTACGAGCAGTACTTC	CASGLDRGGYEQYF
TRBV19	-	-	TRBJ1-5	TGTGCCAGTAGTCCTGGGGGGGGCGTTCAGCCCCAGCATTTT	CASSPGGGVQPQHF
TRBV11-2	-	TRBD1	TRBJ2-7	TGTGCCAGCAGCCAGGGACAGGGGGGCTACGAGCAGTACTTC	CASSQGQGGYEQYF
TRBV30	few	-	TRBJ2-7	TGTGCCTGGAATAGACATGTCGAGCAGTACTTC	CAWNRHVEQYF
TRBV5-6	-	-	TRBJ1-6	TGTGCCAGCGGATCGACAGAGAGCTCCTATAATTCACCCCTCCACTTT	CASGSTESSYNSPLHF
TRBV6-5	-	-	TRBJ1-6	TGTGCCAGCATGTCCAGGGGTAATTCACCCCTCCACTTT	CASMSRGNSPLHF
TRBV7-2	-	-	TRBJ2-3	TGTGCCAGCAGCTACCAGGGCAACATGTTTGATACGCAGTATTTT	CASSYQGNMFDTQYF
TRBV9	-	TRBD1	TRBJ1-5	TGTGCCAGCAGTTCGGGACAGGGCAATCAGCCCCAGCATTTT	CASSSGQGNQPQHF
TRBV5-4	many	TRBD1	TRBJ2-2	TGTGCCAGCAGCTCCCGGGACAGGGGCACCGGGGAGCTGTTTTTT	CASSSRDRGTGELFF
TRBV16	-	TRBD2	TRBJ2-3	TGTGCCAGCAGAGGGACTAGTTCAGATACGCAGTATTTT	CASRGTSSDTQYF
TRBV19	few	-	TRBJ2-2	TGTGCCAGTAGTACACAAAACACCGGGGAGCTGTTTTTT	CASSTQNTGELFF
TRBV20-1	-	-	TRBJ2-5	TGCAGTGCTACTACGGTCGAGACCCAGTACTTC	CSATTVETQYF
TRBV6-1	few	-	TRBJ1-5	TGTGCCAGCAGTGACAGGGGTAGCAATCAGCCCCAGCATTTT	CASSDRGSNQPQHF
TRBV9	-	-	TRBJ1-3	TGTGCCAGCAGCGTGGCCTCCTCCGACTCTGGAAACACCATATATTTT	CASSVASSDSGNTIYF
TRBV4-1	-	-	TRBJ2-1	TGCGCCACCCGGGGAGCGGGCAACAATGAGCAGTTCTTC	CATRGAGNNEQFF
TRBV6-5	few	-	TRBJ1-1	TGTGCCAGCAGTTACGACTTGATCAGGGCGGACACTGAAGCTTTCTTT	CASSYDLIRADTEAFF
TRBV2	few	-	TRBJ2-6	TGTGCCAGCAGGAAGCTCTCTGGGGCCAACGTCCTGACTTTC	CASRKLSGANVLTF
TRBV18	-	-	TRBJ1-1	TGTGCCAGCTCACCACAGTCAGGGCATCCTGAAGCTTTCTTT	CASSPQSGHPEAFF
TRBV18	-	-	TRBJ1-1	TGTGCCAGCTCGTCAGGGGAGGGGTCGACTGAAGCTTTCTTT	CASSSGEGSTEAFF
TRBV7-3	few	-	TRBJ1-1	TGTGCCAGCAGCTTAGTGGGAACAGGAAGATTCACTGAAGCTTTCTTT	CASSLVGTGRFTEAFF
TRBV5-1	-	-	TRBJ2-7	TGCGCCAGCAGTGGTGCGGGGTTTGCAGACGAGCAGTACTTC	CASSGAGFADEQYF
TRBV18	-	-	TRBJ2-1	TGTGCCAGCTCCCCTACCGAGCAGGCATACAATGAGCAGTTCTTC	CASSPTEQAYNEQFF
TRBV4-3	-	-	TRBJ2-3	TGCGCCAGCAGCCACTCCTATCGCACAGATACGCAGTATTTT	CASSHSYRTDTQYF
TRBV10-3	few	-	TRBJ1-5	TGTGCCATCACAGGGGACAATCAGCCCCAGCATTTT	CAITGDNQPQHF
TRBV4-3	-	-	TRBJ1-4	TGCGCCAGCAGCCAAGGGGACAAGGACTCTGAAAAACTGTTTTTT	CASSQGDKDSEKLFF
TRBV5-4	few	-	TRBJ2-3	TGTGCCAGCAGTCAGGCAGATACGCAGTATTTT	CASSQADTQYF
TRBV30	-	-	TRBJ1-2	TGTGCCTGGAGTCGGGACTCCGGGGATGGCTACACCTTC	CAWSRDSGDGYTF
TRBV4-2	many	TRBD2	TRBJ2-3	TGTGCCAGCAGCCAAGAGTTAGCGGGGGGCACAGATACGCAGTATTTT	CASSQELAGGTDTQYF
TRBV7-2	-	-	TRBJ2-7	TGTGCCAGCAGCGCCCGACAGGCCTCCTACGAGCAGTACTTC	CASSARQASYEQYF
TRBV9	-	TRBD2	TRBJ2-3	TGTGCCAGCAGCCCCGGGGGGACGGGAGGTGCGCAGTATTTT	CASSPGGTGGAQYF
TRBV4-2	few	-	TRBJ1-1	TGTGCCAGCAGCCAAGATCCACAGGGCCTGAACGCTGAAGCTTTCTTT	CASSQDPQGLNAEAFF
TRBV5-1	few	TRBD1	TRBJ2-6	TGCGCCAGCAGCTTGTCCGGGACAGCTAGGTCAGGGGCCAACGTCCTGACTTTC	CASSLSGTARSGANVLTF
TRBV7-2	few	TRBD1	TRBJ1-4	TGTGCCAGCAGCCCTCGGGGACAGAGTAATGAAAAACTGTTTTTT	CASSPRGQSNEKLFF
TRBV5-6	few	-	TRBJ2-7	TGTGCCAGCAGCGGCGGCGGAGGGAGCGACGAGCAGTACTTC	CASSGGGGSDEQYF
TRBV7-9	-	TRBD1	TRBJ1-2	TGTGCCAGCACCTTACAGGGGGCAGATGGCTACACCTTC	CASTLQGADGYTF
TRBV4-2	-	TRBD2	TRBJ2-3	TGTGCCAGCAGCCAACGAAGCGGGGGCACAGATACGCAGTATTTT	CASSQRSGGTDTQYF